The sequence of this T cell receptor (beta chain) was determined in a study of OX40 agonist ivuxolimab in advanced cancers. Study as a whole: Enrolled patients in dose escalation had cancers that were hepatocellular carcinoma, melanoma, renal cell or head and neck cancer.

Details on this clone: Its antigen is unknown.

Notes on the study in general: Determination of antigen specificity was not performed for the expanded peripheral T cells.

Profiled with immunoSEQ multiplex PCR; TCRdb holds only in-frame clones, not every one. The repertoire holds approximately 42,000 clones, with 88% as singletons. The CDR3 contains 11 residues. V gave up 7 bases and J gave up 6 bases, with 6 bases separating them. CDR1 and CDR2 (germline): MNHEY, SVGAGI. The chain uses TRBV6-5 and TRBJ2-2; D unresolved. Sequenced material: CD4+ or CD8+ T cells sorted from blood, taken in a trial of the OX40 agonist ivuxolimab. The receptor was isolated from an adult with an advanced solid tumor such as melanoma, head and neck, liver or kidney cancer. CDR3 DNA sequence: TGTGCCAGCACGGGTCCCGGGGAGCTGTTTTTT. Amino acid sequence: CASTGPGELFF.